The 24 T cell receptor beta chains below come from one sample, sequenced in a study of blood T cell repertoires in COVID-19. The method was immunoSEQ multiplex PCR; TCRdb's version includes in-frame clones alone and lacks a portion of them. The repertoire includes hundreds of thousands of clones, approximately 86% of them detected once, and approximately 0.7% sits in the top ten. The sequenced material came from peripheral blood. The receptor set was obtained from a human donor in a cohort sampled during active COVID-19.

CDR3 coding DNA: TGCGCCAGCGGACCAAGCGGGGGGCCGCACAATGAGCAGTTCTTC. Translated, it gives CASGPSGGPHNEQFF. The gene calls are TRBV10-2 and TRBJ2-1, with 9 bases identical to TRBD2. Germline CDR1 reads WSHSY; CDR2 reads SAAADI. The CDR3 runs 15 residues. Trimming removed 8 bases from V and 5 bases from J; junction bases left unmatched: 10.

The V and J genes are TRBV10-3 and TRBJ1-6; D may be TRBD1 (5 bases). The germline V gene has CDR1 ENHRY and CDR2 SYGVKD. This CDR3 has 16 residues. Trimming removed 0 bases from V and 7 bases from J, with 13 bases in between. CDR3 in DNA: TGTGCCATCAGTGAGTCGACGGGGGTCCAGAATTCACCCCTCCACTTT. Protein product: CAISESTGVQNSPLHF.

The count of this clone is one. This chain joins TRBV27 and TRBJ2-1; 9 nucleotides match TRBD2. V shed 4 bases and J 5 bases; nucleotides not matched to a gene: 3. The CDR3 extends over 14 amino acids. Germline-derived CDR1 and CDR2 are MNHEY and SMNVEV (reference sequence). CDR3 residues: CASSYSGSHNEQFF. The CDR3 coding sequence is TGTGCCAGCAGTTATAGCGGGAGCCACAATGAGCAGTTCTTC.

V and J are TRBV4-3 and TRBJ2-7; D gene ambiguous. V gave up 0 bases and J gave up 0 bases, with 12 bases separating them. Per the germline V gene, CDR1 is LGHNA and CDR2 is YSLEER. The CDR3 extends over 16 amino acids. The CDR3 DNA reads as TGCGCCAGCAGCCAAGATGTACAGAGTCCCTCCTACGAGCAGTACTTC. This codes for CASSQDVQSPSYEQYF.

The V and J genes are TRBV7-8 and TRBJ2-7; 10 nucleotides align to TRBD1. This CDR3 is built from 17 residues. V was clipped by 0 bases and J by 3 bases; unmatched bases: 8. Germline V gene lookup returns CDR1 SGHVS and CDR2 FQNEAQ. The CDR3 protein is CASSLARGTGDLYEQYF. CDR3 nucleotide sequence: TGTGCCAGCAGCTTAGCTCGGGGGACAGGGGACCTCTACGAGCAGTACTTC.

The chain uses TRBV5-6 and TRBJ2-7; D unresolved. Per the germline V gene, CDR1 is SGHDT and CDR2 is YYEEEE. V was clipped by 2 bases and J by 4 bases, with 13 bases between them. This CDR3 has 14 amino acids. The CDR3 is CASSFLNRKYEQYF. Written as DNA, the CDR3 is TGTGCCAGCAGCTTCTTAAACAGAAAATACGAGCAGTACTTC.

This clone was recorded once. The chain has TRBV7-2 and TRBJ2-1; weak D call: TRBD1 (5 bases). The ends were cut back, 0 bases at V and 10 bases at J, with 10 bases in the middle. This CDR3 has 13 residues. Germline CDR1 reads SGHTA; CDR2 reads FQGNSA. CDR3 region: CASSLAFQGEQFF. DNA of the CDR3: TGTGCCAGCAGCTTAGCGTTCCAGGGAGAGCAGTTCTTC.

Here the CDR3 reads CAWSVLEGDGYTF. In DNA, the CDR3 is TGTGCCTGGAGTGTACTCGAGGGGGATGGCTACACCTTC. The V gene is TRBV30, the J gene TRBJ1-2, with D possibly matching TRBD1 (6 bases). This CDR3 contains 13 residues. V lost 0 bases to trimming and J lost 6 bases, with 11 bases between them. Germline lookup yields CDR1 GTSNPN and CDR2 SVGIG (reference sequence).

The rearrangement joins TRBV14 to TRBJ2-7, with D hard to call. The V and J ends lost 2 bases and 3 bases respectively, with 14 bases between them. The V gene's germline CDR1 is SGHDN and CDR2 FVKESK. CDR3 length: 15 amino acids. CDR3 nucleotide sequence: TGTGCCAGCAGCCAAAGTCTACTCCTCCGCTACGAGCAGTACTTC. Its protein is CASSQSLLLRYEQYF.

Details on this clone: At one boundary the junction diverges from the germline segment, which might be a read error. The J gene is TRBJ2-7, the V gene TRBV6-1, with 8 positions matching TRBD1. In germline, CDR1 is MNHNS, CDR2 SASEGT. The CDR3 runs 17 residues. The CDR3 loop reads CTSSEGEYGTGSYEQYF. CDR3 sequence (DNA): TGTACCAGCAGTGAAGGGGAGTACGGGACAGGCTCCTACGAGCAGTACTTC.

The chain combines TRBV28 with TRBJ1-5; a possible D gene is TRBD1 (5 bases). This CDR3 is built from 13 residues. Germline V gene lookup returns CDR1 MDHEN and CDR2 SYDVKM. The V and J ends lost 3 bases and 6 bases respectively, with 9 bases between them. CDR3 loop: CASSLGGFQPQHF. For the CDR3, the DNA is TGTGCCAGCAGTTTGGGGGGGTTTCAGCCCCAGCATTTT.

V is TRBV5-4 and J is TRBJ2-1, with D uncertain. This CDR3 is 16 amino acids long. V gave up 0 bases and J gave up 6 bases, with 16 bases separating them. Germline CDR1 and CDR2: SGHNT and YYREEE (reference sequence). CDR3 residues: CASSLGSSYGLNEQFF. CDR3 in DNA: TGTGCCAGCAGCTTGGGGAGTTCATATGGCCTCAATGAGCAGTTCTTC.

The chain carries TRBV27 and TRBJ1-1; possibly TRBD1 for D (5 bases). The V and J ends lost 2 bases and 3 bases respectively, with 7 bases between them. This CDR3 contains 13 residues. CDR1 is MNHEY and CDR2 is SMNVEV in the germline V gene (reference sequence). The CDR3 DNA is TGTGCCAGCAGTTTAGGGGGGGACACTGAAGCTTTCTTT. This gives the protein CASSLGGDTEAFF.

The chain recombines TRBV27 with TRBJ2-5; 8 bases fit TRBD2. After removal of 0 bases from V and 4 bases from J, the junction contained 10 bases not matched to a gene. Germline V gene data show CDR1 as MNHEY and CDR2 as SMNVEV (reference sequence). The CDR3 is 17 residues long. The CDR3 DNA follows: TGTGCCAGCAGTTTATCGTTCGGGACTAGTGGTGGAGAGACCCAGTACTTC. This codes for CASSLSFGTSGGETQYF.

The chain recombines TRBV19 with TRBJ2-1; 8 bases map to TRBD2. The CDR3 is 15 amino acids. CDR1 is LNHDA, CDR2 SQIVND, per germline (reference sequence). Trimming took 7 bases from V and 3 from J; bases not matched to a gene: 8. CDR3 residues: CASKWSGGIYNEQFF. CDR3 nucleotide sequence: TGTGCCAGTAAGTGGTCGGGAGGGATCTACAATGAGCAGTTCTTC.

This rearrangement joins TRBV4-1 to TRBJ2-5; TRBD2 aligns across 7 bases. J lost 1 base, V lost 0 bases, and 8 bases had no gene match. This CDR3 comprises 17 residues. Germline values: CDR1 MGHRA, CDR2 YSYEKL. The CDR3 loop reads CASSQDLSSGGQETQYF. DNA for the CDR3: TGCGCCAGCAGCCAAGATCTTAGCTCGGGGGGCCAAGAGACCCAGTACTTC.

Points on this clone: The junction differs from germline at one of its ends, possibly a read error. Other DNA sequences in this sample translate to the same CDR3. Here the CDR3 reads CASSLGQGTNYGYTF. CDR3 DNA: TGTGCCAGCAGCCTAGGACAGGGGACCAACTATGGCTACACCTTC. The chain combines TRBV13 with TRBJ1-2; 9 bases fit TRBD1. This CDR3 has 15 amino acids. Germline CDR1 and CDR2: PRHDT and FYEKMQ (reference sequence).

In this sample, this clone turned up a few times. This rearrangement joins TRBV4-1 to TRBJ1-3; D gene unclear. Trimming stripped 0 bases from V and 0 bases from J, with 9 bases between. The CDR3 consists of 16 residues. The germline V gene encodes CDR1 MGHRA and CDR2 YSYEKL. The CDR3 reads CASSQESTLSGNTIYF. CDR3 in DNA: TGCGCCAGCAGCCAAGAGTCGACACTCTCTGGAAACACCATATATTTT.

The V and J genes are TRBV2 and TRBJ1-1; tentative D call: TRBD1 (5 bases). Trimming took off 6 bases at V and 2 bases at J, with 16 bases between the two ends. The CDR3 runs 15 residues. The germline gives CDR1 SNHLY, CDR2 FYNNEI. The CDR3 DNA reads as TGTGCCAGCAGAGTGCGGGGACGCGTCAACACTGAAGCTTTCTTT. Translation gives CASRVRGRVNTEAFF.

V gene TRBV18 combines with J gene TRBJ1-2, with 9 bases identical to TRBD1. The V and J ends lost 0 bases and 3 bases, in that order; junction bases with no gene match: 2. The CDR3 loop spans 15 amino acids. Germline CDR1 KGHSH, CDR2 LQKENI. For the CDR3, the DNA is TGTGCCAGCTCACCACCGGGACAGGGATACTATGGCTACACCTTC. The encoded protein is CASSPPGQGYYGYTF.

This sequence joins TRBV27 and TRBJ1-1, with 7 nucleotides matching TRBD1. The trim removed 5 bases at V and 3 bases at J, leaving 12 bases unmatched. The CDR3 extends over 16 amino acids. The V gene's germline CDR1 is MNHEY and CDR2 SMNVEV (reference sequence). CDR3 coding DNA: TGTGCCAGCAGTCCATCCATCGGACAGGCGCACACTGAAGCTTTCTTT. This translates into CASSPSIGQAHTEAFF.

V is TRBV19 and J is TRBJ1-2; D gene uncertain. V lost 1 base and J lost 4, with 10 bases in between. The CDR3 length is 14 residues. Germline V lookup: CDR1 LNHDA, CDR2 SQIVND (reference sequence). This CDR3 is CASSIGRQSYGYTF. The CDR3 bases are TGTGCCAGTAGTATAGGTCGCCAGTCCTATGGCTACACCTTC.

The chain combines TRBV5-1 with TRBJ1-1, with 7 positions matching TRBD1. The V and J ends lost 0 bases and 8 bases, in that order; junction bases with no gene match: 10. Germline CDR1 and CDR2: SGHRS and YFSETQ. The CDR3 spans 15 residues. The CDR3 DNA is TGCGCCAGCAGCTTGGACAAGACAGGGCAGGGGGAAGCTTTCTTT. Translating it yields CASSLDKTGQGEAFF.

The V gene is TRBV27, the J gene TRBJ1-2; tentative D call: TRBD1 (5 bases). The V gene's germline CDR1 is MNHEY and CDR2 SMNVEV (reference sequence). V was shortened by 3 bases and J by 2 bases, with 7 bases between the two germline ends. This CDR3 contains 13 residues. CDR3 region: CASSLKGNYGYTF. The CDR3 coding sequence is TGTGCCAGCAGTTTGAAGGGGAACTATGGCTACACCTTC.